Listed here is a single T cell receptor beta chain. The entry originates in a study of blood T cell repertoires in COVID-19. Clones were read by immunoSEQ multiplex PCR, and TCRdb kept only the in-frame ones, dropping some. The sample holds around 420,000 clones, over 75% seen once. The clonotype comes from a woman aged 40 to 50 with acute COVID-19. Source material: PBMCs or T cells enriched from blood (not recorded which).

This CDR3 reads CASSLVSDTQYF. The CDR3 DNA reads TGTGCCAGCAGTCTAGTTTCGGATACGCAGTATTTT. V and J are TRBV2 and TRBJ2-3; D remains ambiguous. The V end was cut by 5 bases, the J end by 6 bases, with 9 bases between. This CDR3 is built from 12 residues. Germline V lookup: CDR1 SNHLY, CDR2 FYNNEI.